This T cell receptor beta chain was sequenced for a study of blood T cell repertoires in COVID-19. Across the whole study: Before being deemed recovered, Cohort 3 donors had two negative PCRs, clearance, or symptom resolution.

In the source study's methods: Cell counts per sample came from amplifying reference gene primers. The table came from immunoSEQ multiplex PCR; TCRdb's copy has only in-frame clones and leaves some out. That table is the source of V, J and clone size, and D and trimming were worked out from the DNA. The repertoire holds over 250,000 clones, approximately 90% seen once, with 2% to 2.5% in the top ten. Sequenced: PBMCs or T cells enriched from blood (not recorded which). This receptor was taken from a woman in her sixties or seventies in a cohort exposed to, infected with or recovered from COVID-19 (not recorded which).

CDR3 coding DNA: TGTGCCAGCAGCTTGGTTTTGGTAGCGGGTTCTTCCTACGAGCAGTACTTC. As protein: CASSLVLVAGSSYEQYF. The V call is TRBV5-4, the J call TRBJ2-7, with 7 bases matching TRBD2. Trimming took 0 bases from V and 1 from J; bases not matched to a gene: 10. The length of the CDR3 is 17 residues. Germline V gene sequence: CDR1 SGHNT, CDR2 YYREEE (reference sequence).